These 19 T cell receptor beta chains were sequenced from one sample in a study of blood T cell repertoires in COVID-19. Only in-frame clones appear in the TCRdb table, and some are missing; sequencing was by immunoSEQ multiplex PCR. The repertoire has 110,000 to 150,000 clones, approximately 82% of them found once; the top ten carry about 9.4%. Sequenced material: peripheral blood. These receptors all come from a man aged 60 to 69 with active or convalescent COVID-19.

Ten or more counts support this clone. The germline gene is not matched at one end of the junction; a read error may be the cause. This chain joins TRBV7-8 and TRBJ1-2; 9 nucleotides match TRBD1. This CDR3 region has 12 residues. The V gene's germline CDR1 is SGHVS and CDR2 FQNEAQ. The CDR3 here is CASSLLGQGKLF. CDR3 nucleotides: TGTGCCAGCAGCTTACTTGGACAGGGGAAACTATTC.

This rearrangement joins TRBV7-9 to TRBJ1-1, with D unresolved. Trimming took 5 bases from V and 2 from J, leaving 6 bases between them. CDR1 and CDR2 from the germline V gene are SEHNR and FQNEAQ (reference sequence). This CDR3 spans 12 amino acids. DNA for the CDR3: TGTGCCAGCAGCGCGTTTAACACTGAAGCTTTCTTT. It encodes CASSAFNTEAFF. The whole variable domain, filled in from reference TRBV7-9 and TRBJ1-1, reads DTGVSQNPRHKITKRGQNVTFRCDPISEHNRLYWYRQTLGQGPEFLTYFQNEAQLEKSRLLSDRFSAERPKGSFSTLEIQRTEQGDSAMYLCASSAFNTEAFFGQGTRLTVV.

The chain recombines TRBV6-4 with TRBJ2-2, with 8 nucleotides matching TRBD1. The CDR3 is 15 amino acids. With V trimmed by 6 bases and J by 1 base, 4 bases remained unmatched. The germline gives CDR1 MRHNA, CDR2 SNTAGT. The CDR3 DNA is TGTGCCAGCAGGAGAGACAGGGGGAACACCGGGGAGCTGTTTTTT. Translation: CASRRDRGNTGELFF.

This clone was picked up a small number of times. V is TRBV5-8 and J is TRBJ2-7, with 7 bases lining up with TRBD1. The CDR3 sequence is 15 residues long. The V segment lost 3 bases and the J segment 2 bases; nucleotides outside the gene matches: 8. Per germline, CDR1 SGHTS and CDR2 YDEGEE. Written as DNA, the CDR3 is TGTGCCAGCAGCTGGAGGACAGGAGCCACCTACGAGCAGTACTTC. As protein: CASSWRTGATYEQYF.

This chain connects TRBV27 to TRBJ1-2; 9 positions agree with TRBD1. The CDR3 extends over 19 amino acids. Per germline, CDR1 MNHEY and CDR2 SMNVEV (reference sequence). After removal of 7 bases from V and 4 bases from J, the junction contained 22 bases not matched to a gene. CDR3 loop: CASKTPAGTGNVLGYGYTF. CDR3 DNA: TGTGCCAGCAAAACCCCTGCCGGGACAGGGAATGTATTAGGCTATGGCTACACCTTC.

On this clone: A read error may produce the germline difference seen at one junction end. The CDR3 DNA reads TGTGCGTGGAGTTTCCGAGGGACAGGACTACACTACGAGCAGTACTTC. Protein product: CAWSFRGTGLHYEQYF. The chain is built from TRBV30 and TRBJ2-7, with TRBD1 identical over 8 bases. Germline CDR1 is GTSNPN and CDR2 is SVGIG (reference sequence). The CDR3 loop spans 16 amino acids.

The V and J genes are TRBV30 and TRBJ1-5; weak D call: TRBD1 (6 bases). The germline V gene encodes CDR1 GTSNPN and CDR2 SVGIG (reference sequence). Trimming took 1 base from V and 3 from J, leaving 10 bases between them. This CDR3 comprises 14 residues. This CDR3 is CAWSGGGANQPQHF. The DNA of the CDR3 is TGTGCCTGGAGTGGCGGGGGCGCCAATCAGCCCCAGCATTTT. Full variable domain (missing parts from reference TRBV30 and TRBJ1-5): SQTIHQWPATLVQPVGSPLSLECTVEGTSNPNLYWYRQAAGRGLQLLFYSVGIGQISSEVPQNLSASRPQDRQFILSSKKLLLSDSGFYLCAWSGGGANQPQHFGDGTRLSIL.

The chain recombines TRBV19 with TRBJ2-3; 10 bases agree with TRBD1. This CDR3 has 16 residues. V lost 3 bases and J lost 5; bases outside the gene matches: 8. Germline CDR1 is LNHDA and CDR2 is SQIVND (reference sequence). The CDR3 sequence: CASSIPDRGQKDTQYF. The CDR3 DNA sequence: TGTGCCAGTAGTATCCCCGACAGGGGGCAGAAAGATACGCAGTATTTT.

The chain has TRBV27 and TRBJ2-5; 12 bases match TRBD2. J was trimmed by 5 bases and V by 3 bases; bases with no gene match: 4. The CDR3 is made up of 15 amino acids. Looked up from germline, CDR1 is MNHEY and CDR2 is SMNVEV (reference sequence). CDR3 loop: CASSFLAGGPETQYF. CDR3 nucleotide sequence: TGTGCCAGCAGTTTCCTAGCGGGAGGGCCCGAGACCCAGTACTTC.

The count of this clone is one. CDR3 sequence reads: CATRQRRAGANVLTF. The CDR3 DNA follows: TGTGCCACCCGCCAGAGGAGGGCTGGGGCCAACGTCCTGACTTTC. V usage is TRBV7-2 and J usage is TRBJ2-6; D is possibly TRBD2 (6 bases). The germline gives CDR1 SGHTA, CDR2 FQGNSA. The CDR3 length is 15 residues. Deletions cut 10 bases from V and 2 bases from J, with 15 bases between. The whole variable domain, filled in from reference TRBV7-2 and TRBJ2-6, reads GAGVSQSPSNKVTEKGKDVELRCDPISGHTALYWYRQSLGQGLEFLIYFQGNSAPDKSGLPSDRFSAERTGGSVSTLTIQRTQQEDSAVYLCATRQRRAGANVLTFGAGSRLTVL.

The chain joins TRBV11-3 to TRBJ2-3; TRBD2 matches 8 bases. Looked up from germline, CDR1 is SGHNT and CDR2 is YENEEA. The CDR3 length is 18 residues. The ends lost 4 bases at V and 4 bases at J; junction bases unmatched: 16. The DNA of the CDR3 is TGTGCCAGCAGCTCGGGGGGGACGTGGGTTATTACCTCAGATACGCAGTATTTT. As protein: CASSSGGTWVITSDTQYF.

The rearrangement joins TRBV4-3 to TRBJ2-1; D call uncertain. CDR1 and CDR2 (germline): LGHNA, YSLEER. V dropped 4 bases and J dropped 12 bases, with 16 bases sitting between them. The CDR3 runs to 13 residues. CDR3 in DNA: TGCGCCAGCAGCCCTAGACCCGAGTGGGTGCAGTTCTTC. Amino acid sequence: CASSPRPEWVQFF.

The chain recombines TRBV24-1 with TRBJ2-5; possible D gene TRBD1, 5 bases. Germline V gives CDR1 KGHDR, CDR2 SFDVKD. The CDR3 is made up of 15 amino acids. The V end lost 5 bases, the J end lost 5 bases, and 17 bases lay between the germline ends. The CDR3 coding sequence is TGTGCCACCAGTGCATCGGCGGACCCAGGGGAGACCCAGTACTTC. This codes for CATSASADPGETQYF.

The chain has TRBV6-5 and TRBJ2-2; 7 bases match TRBD1. With 5 bases clipped from V and 1 base from J, the junction kept 4 bases outside the gene matches. CDR1 is MNHEY, CDR2 SVGAGI, per germline. The CDR3 length is 15 residues. In nucleotides, the CDR3 is TGTGCCAGCAGTAACAGGGGCAGGAACACCGGGGAGCTGTTTTTT. Translating it yields CASSNRGRNTGELFF.

The chain couples TRBV7-8 to TRBJ1-3; D may be TRBD1 (6 bases). CDR1 is SGHVS and CDR2 is FQNEAQ in the germline V gene. The CDR3 length is 16 residues. The V gene lost 4 bases and the J gene lost 0 bases, with 13 bases spanning the gap. CDR3 sequence (DNA): TGTGCCAGCAGCTCCAGGGGCCCCGGCTCTGGAAACACCATATATTTT. This gives the protein CASSSRGPGSGNTIYF.

The CDR3 coding sequence is TGTGCCAGCAGTTACTCGACAGCCAGCCAAGAGACCCAGTACTTC. Translating it yields CASSYSTASQETQYF. The chain carries TRBV6-6 and TRBJ2-5; a weak D match, TRBD1 (5 bases). V was pared by 0 bases and J by 1 base, with 9 bases between. Germline V gives CDR1 MNHNY, CDR2 SVGAGI (reference sequence). This CDR3 is built from 15 residues.

This clone was seen a single time. The rearrangement joins TRBV10-2 to TRBJ1-5, with 9 bases matching TRBD1. Per the germline V gene, CDR1 is WSHSY and CDR2 is SAAADI. Germline trimming cut 6 bases from V and 8 bases from J; bases unmatched to any gene: 11. The CDR3 length is 15 residues. The CDR3: CASRSGQGPIEPQHF. In nucleotides, the CDR3 is TGCGCCAGCAGATCGGGACAGGGCCCCATAGAGCCCCAGCATTTT.

The chain links TRBV11-2 to TRBJ1-6, with D maybe TRBD1 (5 bases). This CDR3 spans 15 amino acids. Germline lookup yields CDR1 SGHAT and CDR2 FQNNGV. Between the trimmed V and J ends, which lost 0 bases and 7 bases, there was a span of 10 bases. The CDR3 DNA sequence: TGTGCCAGCAGCTTAGAACCCGGGGGGAATTCACCCCTCCACTTT. Translating it yields CASSLEPGGNSPLHF.

Turning to this clone: The same CDR3 arises from other DNA sequences in this sample as well. The J gene is TRBJ2-3, the V gene TRBV5-1, with 7 bases matching TRBD2. Per germline, CDR1 SGHRS and CDR2 YFSETQ. The junction had 6 bases not matched to a gene; V was cut back by 4 bases and J by 4 bases. This CDR3 is 14 amino acids long. The CDR3 region has the DNA TGCGCCAGCAGCGGGGGTCGGGGGGCAGATACGCAGTATTTT. It is translated as CASSGGRGADTQYF.